Shown below are 32 T cell receptor beta chains from a single sample sequenced in a study of T cell responses to AZD1222 COVID-19 vaccine. Repertoires were generated with immunoSEQ multiplex PCR, while TCRdb's copy carries only in-frame clones and drops some. The repertoire holds 95,000 to 100,000 clones, 85% to 90% seen once, with around 1.5% in the top ten. This material consisted of peripheral blood, taken on day 0 of AZD1222 vaccination. The receptors derive from an adult in good health.

The chain links TRBV19 to TRBJ2-7; 7 bases are shared with TRBD1. The V gene end was trimmed by 5 bases and the J gene end by 3 bases; junction bases not matched to a gene: 13. Germline V gives CDR1 LNHDA, CDR2 SQIVND (reference sequence). The CDR3 spans 16 residues. The CDR3 sequence: CASSRRRTGGIYEQYF. The CDR3 coding sequence is TGTGCCAGTAGTCGACGCCGGACAGGTGGTATCTACGAGCAGTACTTC.

The CDR3 here is CASSLSSLNEQYF. CDR3 DNA sequence: TGTGCCAGCAGCTTAAGTAGTCTCAACGAGCAGTACTTC. This sequence joins TRBV7-3 and TRBJ2-7; unclear D gene. Trimming removed 1 base from V and 5 bases from J, with 9 bases in between. Germline CDR1 is SGHTA and CDR2 is FQGTGA. This CDR3 spans 13 amino acids.

V is TRBV19 and J is TRBJ1-3, with D unclear. The CDR3 is made up of 16 amino acids. Trimming left V 1 base short and J 2 bases short, with 12 bases between. Germline CDR1 LNHDA, CDR2 SQIVND (reference sequence). The CDR3: CASSIVGALPGNTIYF. In DNA form, the CDR3 reads TGTGCCAGTAGTATAGTCGGAGCATTACCTGGAAACACCATATATTTT.

This rearrangement joins TRBV28 to TRBJ1-2, with D maybe TRBD1 (6 bases). Germline V gene data show CDR1 as MDHEN and CDR2 as SYDVKM. V was trimmed by 5 bases and J by 4 bases, leaving 11 bases between them. CDR3 length equals 13 residues. The CDR3: CASSGQQVYGYTF. CDR3 coding DNA: TGTGCCAGCAGTGGACAGCAAGTCTATGGCTACACCTTC.

The chain carries TRBV28 and TRBJ1-1, with D unclear. Germline V gene lookup returns CDR1 MDHEN and CDR2 SYDVKM. Trimming removed 2 bases from V and 4 bases from J, with 8 bases in between. The CDR3 has 13 residues. The CDR3 region has the DNA TGTGCCAGCAGTTTACCGGGTGGCACTGAAGCTTTCTTT. It translates to CASSLPGGTEAFF. The full variable domain, rest sourced from reference TRBV28 and TRBJ1-1, is DVKVTQSSRYLVKRTGEKVFLECVQDMDHENMFWYRQDPGLGLRLIYFSYDVKMKEKGDIPEGYSVSREKKERFSLILESASTNQTSMYLCASSLPGGTEAFFGQGTRLTVV.

V is TRBV30 and J is TRBJ1-4; D unclear. CDR1 is GTSNPN and CDR2 is SVGIG in the germline V gene (reference sequence). The CDR3 is 14 residues long. V gave up 4 bases and J gave up 5 bases, with 14 bases separating them. The CDR3 loop is CAWKAGRPNEKLFF. Written as DNA, the CDR3 is TGTGCCTGGAAAGCAGGACGGCCGAATGAAAAACTGTTTTTT.

V is TRBV5-1 and J is TRBJ1-2; possibly TRBD1 for D (6 bases). There are 13 residues in the CDR3. Looked up from germline, CDR1 is SGHRS and CDR2 is YFSETQ. Trimming removed 5 bases from V and 3 bases from J, with 11 bases in between. The CDR3 here is CASRPDSDYGYTF. The CDR3 nucleotides are TGCGCCAGCAGACCGGACAGCGACTATGGCTACACCTTC.

This rearrangement joins TRBV28 to TRBJ2-7; D call uncertain. CDR1 is MDHEN and CDR2 is SYDVKM in the germline V gene. The CDR3 length is 15 residues. V was shortened by 3 bases and J by 1 base, with 13 bases between the two germline ends. CDR3 sequence reads: CASSLTVTISYEQYF. In nucleotides, the CDR3 is TGTGCCAGCAGTTTGACCGTTACAATATCCTACGAGCAGTACTTC. The whole variable domain, remainder taken from reference TRBV28 and TRBJ2-7, is DVKVTQSSRYLVKRTGEKVFLECVQDMDHENMFWYRQDPGLGLRLIYFSYDVKMKEKGDIPEGYSVSREKKERFSLILESASTNQTSMYLCASSLTVTISYEQYFGPGTRLTVT.

This rearrangement joins TRBV5-4 to TRBJ2-6; perhaps TRBD2 as D (6 bases). Germline V gene data show CDR1 as SGHNT and CDR2 as YYREEE (reference sequence). V lost 10 bases and J lost 0, with 8 bases in between. The CDR3 sequence is 13 residues long. As DNA, the CDR3 is TGTGCCGGGCGGGGCTCTGGGGCCAACGTCCTGACTTTC. The encoded protein is CAGRGSGANVLTF.

The rearrangement uses TRBV2 and TRBJ2-3; tentative D call: TRBD2 (5 bases). CDR3 size: 14 residues. CDR1 SNHLY and CDR2 FYNNEI come from the germline V gene. Trimming left V 8 bases short and J 0 bases short, with 12 bases between. The DNA for the CDR3 is TGTGCCAGCGGAAGAGGGCAGAGCACAGATACGCAGTATTTT. Translation: CASGRGQSTDTQYF.

The J gene is TRBJ1-2, the V gene TRBV14; 7 bases map to TRBD1. The CDR3 has 15 residues. Germline V lookup: CDR1 SGHDN, CDR2 FVKESK. Trimming removed 3 bases from V and 4 bases from J; junction bases left unmatched: 8. In nucleotides, the CDR3 is TGTGCCAGCAGCCAGGCCCCAGGGGGAAGCTATGGCTACACCTTC. It is translated as CASSQAPGGSYGYTF.

The rearrangement joins TRBV20-1 to TRBJ2-5, with no clear D. Germline CDR1 reads DFQATT; CDR2 reads SNEGSKA (reference sequence). Trimming shortened V by 4 bases and J by 2 bases, and 5 bases separated the two germline ends. This CDR3 spans 11 amino acids. CDR3 bases: TGCAGTGCTACGGTACAAGAGACCCAGTACTTC. It yields the protein CSATVQETQYF.

On this clone: This same CDR3 is encoded by further DNA sequences in the sample. V usage is TRBV7-3 and J usage is TRBJ1-5; no clear D gene. Trimming cost V 4 bases and J 2 bases, with 6 bases left between them. The CDR3 consists of 13 residues. The germline gives CDR1 SGHTA, CDR2 FQGTGA. CDR3 residues: CASSSGRNQPQHF. CDR3 coding DNA: TGTGCCAGCAGCTCCGGACGCAATCAGCCCCAGCATTTT. Full variable domain (missing parts from reference TRBV7-3 and TRBJ1-5): GAGVSQTPSNKVTEKGKYVELRCDPISGHTALYWYRQSLGQGPEFLIYFQGTGAADDSGLPNDRFFAVRPEGSVSTLKIQRTERGDSAVYLCASSSGRNQPQHFGDGTRLSIL.

This chain links TRBV19 with TRBJ1-2; TRBD1 might be the D (6 bases). V lost 6 bases and J 4 bases, leaving 18 bases between the germline ends. The CDR3 is made up of 15 amino acids. Germline-derived CDR1 and CDR2 are LNHDA and SQIVND (reference sequence). CDR3 region: CASRLDGDKFYGYTF. CDR3 bases: TGTGCCAGTAGGCTGGATGGGGACAAGTTCTATGGCTACACCTTC.

This clone was seen only once. The chain links TRBV5-1 to TRBJ2-7, with D perhaps matching TRBD2 (6 bases). The length of the CDR3 is 14 residues. V gave up 2 bases and J gave up 5 bases, with 14 bases separating them. The germline V gene has CDR1 SGHRS and CDR2 YFSETQ. The CDR3 loop is CASSLGGNFNEQYF. Here the CDR3 DNA reads TGCGCCAGCAGCTTAGGCGGGAATTTCAACGAGCAGTACTTC.

CDR3 in amino acids: CASSTGLAGPYEQYF. CDR3 DNA sequence: TGCGCCAGCAGCACGGGACTAGCGGGACCGTACGAGCAGTACTTC. The chain combines TRBV5-1 with TRBJ2-7; 13 positions agree with TRBD2. Germline assignment: CDR1 SGHRS and CDR2 YFSETQ. Unmatched junction bases numbered 5, after V lost 4 bases and J lost 4 bases. This CDR3 has 15 residues.

The chain uses TRBV24-1 and TRBJ2-1; TRBD1 matches 10 bases. The CDR3 consists of 14 residues. J gave up 8 bases and V 8 bases, and 8 bases lay outside the gene matches. Per germline, CDR1 KGHDR and CDR2 SFDVKD. The CDR3 nucleotides read TGTGCCACCAAGGGACAGGGGATAGGTGATGAGCAGTTCTTC. Residues: CATKGQGIGDEQFF.

The rearrangement uses TRBV15 and TRBJ1-5; D not resolved. There are 16 residues in the CDR3. Germline-derived CDR1 and CDR2 are LNHNV and YYDKDF (reference sequence). V gave up 0 bases and J gave up 6 bases, with 15 bases separating them. CDR3 bases: TGTGCCACCAGCAGAGATGGAGGGTCGGGAGGTCAGCCCCAGCATTTT. It is translated as CATSRDGGSGGQPQHF.

The V call is TRBV5-5, the J call TRBJ1-4, with D possibly matching TRBD1 (5 bases). Trimming left V 0 bases short and J 8 bases short, with 8 bases between. Germline V gene lookup returns CDR1 SGHKS and CDR2 YYEKEE (reference sequence). The CDR3 consists of 13 residues. The CDR3 nucleotides read TGTGCCAGCAGCTTGGCCGGGACCGAAAAACTGTTTTTT. Translating it yields CASSLAGTEKLFF. The whole variable domain, remainder taken from reference TRBV5-5 and TRBJ1-4, is DAGVTQSPTHLIKTRGQQVTLRCSPISGHKSVSWYQQVLGQGPQFIFQYYEKEERGRGNFPDRFSARQFPNYSSELNVNALLLGDSALYLCASSLAGTEKLFFGSGTQLSVL.

The V and J genes are TRBV11-3 and TRBJ1-5; 7 bases are a match to TRBD1. Germline CDR1 reads SGHNT; CDR2 reads YENEEA. There are 16 residues in the CDR3. The V segment lost 5 bases and the J segment 6 bases; nucleotides outside the gene matches: 13. CDR3 sequence: CASSPPAGGEFQPQHF. In DNA, the CDR3 is TGTGCCAGCAGCCCGCCGGCAGGGGGGGAGTTTCAGCCCCAGCATTTT. The variable domain in full, completed from reference TRBV11-3 and TRBJ1-5, reads EAGVVQSPRYKIIEKKQPVAFWCNPISGHNTLYWYLQNLGQGPELLIRYENEEAVDDSQLPKDRFSAERLKGVDSTLKIQPAELGDSAVYLCASSPPAGGEFQPQHFGDGTRLSIL.

In nucleotides, the CDR3 is TGTGCCAGCAGCTTGGGGACACCTGACTACGAGCAGTACTTC. Protein sequence: CASSLGTPDYEQYF. V and J are TRBV5-8 and TRBJ2-7; perhaps TRBD1 as D (5 bases). This CDR3 has 14 residues. V shed 0 bases and J shed 3 bases, with 10 bases lying between them. The germline V gene encodes CDR1 SGHTS and CDR2 YDEGEE.

This clone was seen just once. The gene calls are TRBV5-6 and TRBJ1-2; 7 positions agree with TRBD1. This CDR3 region has 14 residues. With 3 bases clipped from V and 2 bases from J, the junction kept 4 bases outside the gene matches. Looked up from germline, CDR1 is SGHDT and CDR2 is YYEEEE. CDR3 sequence (DNA): TGTGCCAGCAGCTGGGGACAGATGAACTATGGCTACACCTTC. Translated, it gives CASSWGQMNYGYTF.

V usage is TRBV10-3 and J usage is TRBJ2-1; no firm D call. Trimming stripped 5 bases from V and 4 bases from J, with 9 bases between. CDR1 and CDR2 from the germline V gene are ENHRY and SYGVKD. The CDR3 has 13 residues. Here the CDR3 reads CAISPDGYNEQFF. The CDR3 DNA reads TGTGCCATCAGTCCGGACGGGTACAATGAGCAGTTCTTC.

The chain joins TRBV28 to TRBJ2-2; no reliable D call. V shed 6 bases and J shed 5 bases, with 7 bases lying between them. This CDR3 contains 12 residues. CDR1 MDHEN and CDR2 SYDVKM come from the germline V gene. The chain's CDR3 is CASSRWTGELFF. The CDR3 nucleotides are TGTGCCAGCAGCCGATGGACCGGGGAGCTGTTTTTT. Looking up the rest from reference TRBV28 and TRBJ2-2 gives the full variable domain: DVKVTQSSRYLVKRTGEKVFLECVQDMDHENMFWYRQDPGLGLRLIYFSYDVKMKEKGDIPEGYSVSREKKERFSLILESASTNQTSMYLCASSRWTGELFFGEGSRLTVL.

V and J are TRBV12-3 or TRBV12-4 and TRBJ1-1; TRBD1 aligns across 9 bases. The ends lost 4 bases at V and 6 bases at J; junction bases unmatched: 3. The CDR3 loop spans 13 amino acids. The CDR3 DNA reads TGTGCCAGCAGTTCAACAGGGGGCGCTGAAGCTTTCTTT. Translation gives CASSSTGGAEAFF.

This clone is a singleton in its sample. This chain uses TRBV28 with TRBJ2-7; D may match TRBD1 or TRBD2 (5 bases each). The CDR3 extends over 13 amino acids. Per germline, CDR1 MDHEN and CDR2 SYDVKM. V was pared by 4 bases and J by 2 bases, with 9 bases between. The CDR3 spells CASSYGTTYEQYF. The CDR3 region has the DNA TGTGCCAGCAGTTATGGGACCACCTACGAGCAGTACTTC.

This clone was observed once. This chain links TRBV7-2 with TRBJ2-7; D is undetermined. The CDR3 is 14 amino acids. Germline loops: CDR1 SGHTA, CDR2 FQGNSA. The V gene lost 7 bases and the J gene lost 7 bases, with 20 bases spanning the gap. CDR3 amino acids: CASKSAPSLGEQYF. CDR3 nucleotide sequence: TGTGCCAGCAAATCGGCACCTTCCTTAGGGGAGCAGTACTTC.

This clone is a singleton in its sample. The gene calls are TRBV6-4 and TRBJ1-2; TRBD1 agrees at 12 bases. Germline trimming cut 7 bases from V and 0 bases from J; bases unmatched to any gene: 15. The CDR3 covers 19 residues. Germline V lookup: CDR1 MRHNA, CDR2 SNTAGT. The CDR3: CASIPPGQGAILANYGYTF. CDR3 nucleotide sequence: TGTGCCAGCATACCCCCGGGACAGGGGGCGATTTTAGCTAACTATGGCTACACCTTC.

This chain connects TRBV12-3 or TRBV12-4 to TRBJ1-5; D might be TRBD1 (6 bases). Trimming cost V 3 bases and J 9 bases, with 9 bases left between them. The CDR3 consists of 12 residues. CDR3 coding DNA: TGTGCCAGCAGTTTCGGAGGGGGGCCCCAGCATTTT. Translating it yields CASSFGGGPQHF.

V and J are TRBV4-2 and TRBJ2-7, with 8 positions matching TRBD2. Germline values: CDR1 LGHNA, CDR2 YNFKEQ. The CDR3 is 15 residues long. Trimming removed 1 base from V and 2 bases from J; junction bases left unmatched: 4. The CDR3 is CASSQVAGSPYEQYF. CDR3 nucleotide sequence: TGTGCCAGCAGCCAAGTAGCGGGATCCCCCTACGAGCAGTACTTC.

V gene TRBV14 combines with J gene TRBJ2-1; D gene uncertain. Trimming cost V 4 bases and J 0 bases, with 7 bases left between them. CDR3 length: 14 residues. Per germline, CDR1 SGHDN and CDR2 FVKESK. The CDR3 DNA reads TGTGCCAGCAGCCGAGAGATCTCCTACAATGAGCAGTTCTTC. This translates into CASSREISYNEQFF.

The genes are TRBV25-1 and TRBJ1-2; D ambiguous. This CDR3 comprises 16 residues. With 3 bases removed from V and 6 bases from J, the gap between germline ends came to 20 bases. Germline values: CDR1 MGHDK, CDR2 SYGVNS. The CDR3 sequence is CASSDLQRTEIDGYTF. The CDR3 DNA reads TGTGCCAGCAGTGATCTACAACGAACGGAGATCGATGGCTACACCTTC.